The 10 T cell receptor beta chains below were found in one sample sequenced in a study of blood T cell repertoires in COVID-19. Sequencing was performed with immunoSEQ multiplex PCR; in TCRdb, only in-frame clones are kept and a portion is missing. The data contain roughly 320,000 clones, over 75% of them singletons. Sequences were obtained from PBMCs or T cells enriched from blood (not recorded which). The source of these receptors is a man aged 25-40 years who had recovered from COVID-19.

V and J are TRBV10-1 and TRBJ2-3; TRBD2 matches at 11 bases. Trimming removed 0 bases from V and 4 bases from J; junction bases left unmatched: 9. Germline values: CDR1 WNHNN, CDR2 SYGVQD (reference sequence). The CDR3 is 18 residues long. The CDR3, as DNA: TGCGCCAGCAGTGAGTCGGATAGCGGGGGGGCCCAGGCAGATACGCAGTATTTT. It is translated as CASSESDSGGAQADTQYF.

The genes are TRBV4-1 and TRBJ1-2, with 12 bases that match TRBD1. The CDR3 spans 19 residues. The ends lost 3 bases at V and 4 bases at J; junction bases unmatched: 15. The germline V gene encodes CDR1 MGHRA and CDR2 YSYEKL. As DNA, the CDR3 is TGCGCCAGCAGCCACCGAGCCGGGACAGGGGGCGGGGAGAGCTATGGCTACACCTTC. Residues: CASSHRAGTGGGESYGYTF.

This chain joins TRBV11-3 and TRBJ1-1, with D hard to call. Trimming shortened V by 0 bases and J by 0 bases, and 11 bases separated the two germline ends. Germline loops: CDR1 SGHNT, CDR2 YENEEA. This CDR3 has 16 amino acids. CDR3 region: CASSLEWSVVNTEAFF. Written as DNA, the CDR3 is TGTGCCAGCAGCTTAGAGTGGTCGGTGGTGAACACTGAAGCTTTCTTT.

DNA of the CDR3: TGTGCCAGCAACCGGGACACCCAAGAGACCCAGTACTTC. Protein: CASNRDTQETQYF. The chain links TRBV12-3 or TRBV12-4 to TRBJ2-5; TRBD1 might be the D (6 bases). The CDR3 contains 13 residues. The V end lost 7 bases, the J end lost 1 base, and 10 bases lay between the germline ends.

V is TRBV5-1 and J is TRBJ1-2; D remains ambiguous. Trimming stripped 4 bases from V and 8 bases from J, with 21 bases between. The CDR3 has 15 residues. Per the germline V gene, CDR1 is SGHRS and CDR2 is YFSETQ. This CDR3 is CASSPQSGNDWGYTF. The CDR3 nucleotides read TGCGCCAGCAGCCCCCAGTCGGGGAACGACTGGGGCTACACCTTC.

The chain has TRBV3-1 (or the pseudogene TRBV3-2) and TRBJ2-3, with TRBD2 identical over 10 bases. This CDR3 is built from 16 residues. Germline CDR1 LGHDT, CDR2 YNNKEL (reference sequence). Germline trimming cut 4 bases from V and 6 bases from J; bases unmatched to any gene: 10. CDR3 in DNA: TGTGCCAGCAGCCTCCAAAGCGGGGGGGCCGCGGATACGCAGTATTTT. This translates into CASSLQSGGAADTQYF.

DNA of the CDR3: TGTGCCAGCAGCGCCGGGATTTGGAACACCATATATTTT. Residues: CASSAGIWNTIYF. This rearrangement joins TRBV6-5 to TRBJ1-3; D is unclear. The V gene's germline CDR1 is MNHEY and CDR2 SVGAGI. The V end was cut by 6 bases, the J end by 7 bases, with 13 bases between. The CDR3 spans 13 residues.

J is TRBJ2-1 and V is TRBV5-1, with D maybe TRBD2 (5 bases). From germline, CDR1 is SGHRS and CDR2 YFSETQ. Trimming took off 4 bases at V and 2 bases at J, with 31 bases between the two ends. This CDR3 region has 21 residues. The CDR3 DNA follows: TGCGCCAGCAGCCCGCTGAAGAGTCGAGCGGCCTTCCTTCAGACCTACAATGAGCAGTTCTTC. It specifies CASSPLKSRAAFLQTYNEQFF.

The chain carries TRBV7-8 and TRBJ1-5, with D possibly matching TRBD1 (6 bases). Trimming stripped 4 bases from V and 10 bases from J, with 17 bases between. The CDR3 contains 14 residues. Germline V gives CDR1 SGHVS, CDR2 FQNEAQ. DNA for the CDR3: TGTGCCAGCAGCTCCCAGGGGATAAACACACCCCAGCATTTT. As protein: CASSSQGINTPQHF.

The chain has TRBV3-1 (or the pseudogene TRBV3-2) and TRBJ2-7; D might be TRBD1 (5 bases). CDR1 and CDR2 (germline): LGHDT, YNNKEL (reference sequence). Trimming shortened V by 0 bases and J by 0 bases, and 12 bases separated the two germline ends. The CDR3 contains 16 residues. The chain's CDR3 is CASSQDWTLSSYEQYF. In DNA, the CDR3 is TGTGCCAGCAGCCAAGATTGGACACTAAGCTCCTACGAGCAGTACTTC.